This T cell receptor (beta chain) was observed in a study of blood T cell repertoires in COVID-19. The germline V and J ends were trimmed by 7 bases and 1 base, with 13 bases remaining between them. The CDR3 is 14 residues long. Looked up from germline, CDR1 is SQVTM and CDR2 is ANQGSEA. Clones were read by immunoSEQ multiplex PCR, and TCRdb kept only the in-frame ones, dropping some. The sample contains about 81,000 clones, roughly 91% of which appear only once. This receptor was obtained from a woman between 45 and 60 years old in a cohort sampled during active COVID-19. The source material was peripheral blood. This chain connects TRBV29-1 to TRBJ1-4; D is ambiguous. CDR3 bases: TGCAGCGGTGGCGATTATCTAACTAATGAAAAACTGTTTTTT. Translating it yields CSGGDYLTNEKLFF.